Listed below are T cell receptor beta chains from one sample, sequenced in a study of blood T cells in healthy people across ages. TCRdb re-called the 5' RACE reads through MiXCR, storing one row per CDR3 protein. The table records approximately 1.5 million distinct CDR3 sequences, around 36% of them present only once. Input material: blood. All receptors come from a woman aged 25-40 years in good health. CDR3s include the opening cysteine and the closing phenylalanine or tryptophan. A D gene is named only where the DNA matches it firmly. Where a row states a size, it is once, few, many or the class of an expanded clone; other rows omit it.

>NA|TRBJ2-3|13|TRBD2|TRBV28
CAGASGSTDTQYF
TGTGCAGGGGCTAGCGGGAGCACAGATACGCAGTATTTT
>many|TRBJ2-1|15|TRBD1|TRBV11-2
CASSRQGSSYNEQFF
TGTGCCAGCAGCCGACAGGGGAGCTCCTACAATGAGCAGTTCTTC
>few|TRBJ1-2|14|NA|TRBV6-6
CASSYSGEDYGYTF
TGTGCCAGCAGTTACTCGGGCGAAGACTATGGCTACACCTTC
>NA|TRBJ1-5|14|NA|TRBV27
CASSPSILGQPQHF
TGTGCCAGCAGTCCCAGTATATTAGGTCAGCCCCAGCATTTT
>NA|TRBJ2-3|16|NA|TRBV2
CASSEGGGILGDTQYF
TGTGCCAGCAGTGAGGGGGGCGGTATTCTGGGAGATACGCAGTATTTT
>NA|TRBJ2-1|13|NA|TRBV10-3
CAISTPEGPEQFF
TGTGCCATCAGTACTCCCGAGGGACCTGAGCAGTTCTTC
>NA|TRBJ2-1|14|TRBD2|TRBV2
CASERGPQGYEQFF
TGTGCCAGTGAGCGGGGGCCCCAGGGATATGAGCAGTTCTTC
>few|TRBJ2-3|17|NA|TRBV7-9
CASSLRDRGQSTDTQYF
TGTGCCAGCAGCTTAAGGGATCGGGGCCAGAGCACAGATACGCAGTATTTT
>NA|TRBJ1-1|13|TRBD1|TRBV20-1
CSAHRQGATEAFF
TGCAGTGCACACAGACAGGGAGCGACTGAAGCTTTCTTT
>NA|TRBJ2-1|14|NA|TRBV27
CASASGPMYNEQFF
TGTGCCAGTGCCTCTGGACCCATGTACAATGAGCAGTTCTTC
>few|TRBJ2-5|15|NA|TRBV11-2
CASSASRGGGETQYF
TGTGCCAGCAGCGCTAGCAGAGGGGGAGGAGAGACCCAGTACTTC
>NA|TRBJ1-4|15|TRBD1|TRBV9
CASSAIGQGNEKLFF
TGTGCCAGCAGCGCAATCGGACAGGGGAATGAAAAACTGTTTTTT
>few|TRBJ2-5|14|NA|TRBV9
CASSVRPSVETQYF
TGTGCCAGCAGCGTACGTCCTAGCGTGGAGACCCAGTACTTC
>few|TRBJ2-1|14|TRBD2|TRBV6-5
CASSYAAGAYEQFF
TGTGCCAGCAGTTACGCAGCGGGAGCGTATGAGCAGTTCTTC
>NA|TRBJ1-6|15|TRBD1|TRBV27
CASSLKGQDNSPLHF
TGTGCCAGCAGTTTAAAGGGACAGGATAATTCACCCCTCCACTTT
>once|TRBJ2-1|17|NA|TRBV27
CASSLPFTGGGRDEQFF
TGTGCCAGCAGTTTACCCTTTACAGGTGGGGGCAGGGATGAGCAGTTCTTC
>NA|TRBJ2-1|16|NA|TRBV15
CATSSVSAGFPMGQFF
TGTGCCACCAGCAGCGTTTCTGCGGGGTTCCCTATGGGCCAGTTCTTC
>many|TRBJ2-3|16|TRBD2|TRBV5-1
CASSSGLAGSTDTQYF
TGTGCCAGCAGCTCTGGACTAGCGGGTAGCACAGATACGCAGTATTTT
>few|TRBJ2-7|13|NA|TRBV10-3
CAISRGTSYEQYF
TGTGCCATCTCGCGGGGAACCTCCTACGAGCAGTACTTC